Listed below are T cell receptor beta chains from one sample, sequenced in a study of cytomegalovirus exposure and HLA in healthy donors. Assay used: immunoSEQ multiplex PCR; TCRdb lists only in-frame clones, some missing. This table holds about 170,000 clones, around 85% found once. Source material: PBMCs. The origin of the receptors is a boy aged 2 to 9 in good health and CMV-seronegative. Each CDR3 is given with its conserved first and last residue. Each record gives: CDR3 DNA, CDR3 protein, J gene, clone size, D gene, V gene. D genes are given only for firm matches. The listing skips clone size in some rows; elsewhere it reads once, few, many or a size class.

TGTGCCAGTAGTGCCTCTCAGATGGGGGGATCCACCGGGGAGCTGTTTTTT	CASSASQMGGSTGELFF	TRBJ2-2	.	.	TRBV19
TGTGCCAGCAGCCAGGGGGCCCTAGCTGGATGGGAGACCCAGTACTTC	CASSQGALAGWETQYF	TRBJ2-5	.	.	TRBV14
TGTGCCAGCGGGACAGGCCTCTCTGGAAACACCATATATTTT	CASGTGLSGNTIYF	TRBJ1-3	.	TRBD1	TRBV6-1
TGTGCCAGCAGTTTATGGGGGGGATTTATTAGCAATCAGCCCCAGCATTTT	CASSLWGGFISNQPQHF	TRBJ1-5	.	.	TRBV28
TGTGCCAGCAGTGACTCGGTTGATTTACGGAGTAATTCACCCCTCCACTTT	CASSDSVDLRSNSPLHF	TRBJ1-6	.	.	TRBV6-4
TGTGCCAGCAGTGGAACGACAGGGACTAATGAAAAACTGTTTTTT	CASSGTTGTNEKLFF	TRBJ1-4	.	TRBD1	TRBV2
TGTGCCTGGAGGGGGGGAAGCGGGTCCAGCACAGATACGCAGTATTTT	CAWRGGSGSSTDTQYF	TRBJ2-3	.	.	TRBV30
TGTGCCATCAGTGAGACAGGGGGAGAAACTGAAGCTTTCTTT	CAISETGGETEAFF	TRBJ1-1	.	TRBD1	TRBV10-3
TGTGCCAGCAGCCCAGGGACTAGCAGAGATACGCAGTATTTT	CASSPGTSRDTQYF	TRBJ2-3	few	TRBD2	TRBV7-3
TGTGCCAGCAGCTTAGGGTTCCAACTAGCGGGAGCACCCTACGAGCAGTACTTC	CASSLGFQLAGAPYEQYF	TRBJ2-7	once	TRBD2	TRBV7-2
TGTGCCAGTAGTACCTCCGACGGGGGACTTCCCTACGAGCAGTACTTC	CASSTSDGGLPYEQYF	TRBJ2-7	.	.	TRBV19
TGTGCCAGCAGCTTAAATGGGACAGGCACCTACGAGCAGTACTTC	CASSLNGTGTYEQYF	TRBJ2-7	.	TRBD1	TRBV11-2
TGTGCCAGCAGTCCTTTTGGGGGAGGAGGCAATCAGCCCCAGCATTTT	CASSPFGGGGNQPQHF	TRBJ1-5	.	.	TRBV28
TGCGCCAGCAGTGACCGACTAGCCAGAAAAAACGAGCAGTACTTC	CASSDRLARKNEQYF	TRBJ2-7	once	TRBD2	TRBV10-1
TGTGCCAGCAGCGCTAGCGGGAGGGCCTACGAGCAGTACTTC	CASSASGRAYEQYF	TRBJ2-7	.	TRBD2	TRBV7-2
TGTGCCAGCAGTCCTACTAGCGGGAGGGTGGCCTACAATGAGCAGTTCTTC	CASSPTSGRVAYNEQFF	TRBJ2-1	.	TRBD2	TRBV28
TGTGCCTGGTCAGGGTCGGGCGGCTACACCTTC	CAWSGSGGYTF	TRBJ1-2	.	.	TRBV30
TGTGCCAGCAGTTACTCGAGCGGGGGGGCCGGTGAGCAGTTCTTC	CASSYSSGGAGEQFF	TRBJ2-1	.	TRBD2	TRBV6-5
TGCAGCGTTGAAAGGGGGCTGAGGGAGACCCAGTACTTC	CSVERGLRETQYF	TRBJ2-5	.	TRBD1	TRBV29-1
TGTGCCAGCAGCCTTCTAGCGGACAATGAGCAGTTCTTC	CASSLLADNEQFF	TRBJ2-1	.	TRBD2	TRBV7-9
TGTGCCAGCAGCTTGGACAAAAGAAGGGACAATGAGCAGTTCTTC	CASSLDKRRDNEQFF	TRBJ2-1	.	.	TRBV7-6
TGCGCCAGCAGTACGGGACAGGGGGCTAGAGAGACCCAGTACTTC	CASSTGQGARETQYF	TRBJ2-5	.	TRBD1	TRBV10-2
TGCGCCAGCAGCTGGGACAGGAGCACCGGGGAGCTGTTTTTT	CASSWDRSTGELFF	TRBJ2-2	.	TRBD1	TRBV5-1
TGTGCCAGCAGCTTAACTGACAGGGGCCGCACCGGGGAGCTGTTTTTT	CASSLTDRGRTGELFF	TRBJ2-2	.	TRBD1	TRBV11-2
TGCGCCAGCAGTCTCGTCGCGGGACAGACCTCCTACGAGCAGTACTTC	CASSLVAGQTSYEQYF	TRBJ2-7	.	.	TRBV5-1
TGTGCCAGCAGTGATATAGGGGCATCTGGAAACACCATATATTTT	CASSDIGASGNTIYF	TRBJ1-3	few	.	TRBV2
TGTGCCATACACCAGGGTCCGCTCAATCAGCCCCAGCATTTT	CAIHQGPLNQPQHF	TRBJ1-5	.	.	TRBV6-4
TGTGCCAGCAGTTTTTACGTCGTTCGGGACAGATCAAGGGGTGGCTACACCTTC	CASSFYVVRDRSRGGYTF	TRBJ1-2	.	TRBD1	TRBV28
TGTGCCAGCAGCGGGACAGATTATATCACTGAAGCTTTCTTT	CASSGTDYITEAFF	TRBJ1-1	once	.	TRBV9
TGTGCCAGCAGCCTCTCTCAGACAGGGCGGGGGACCCAGTACTTC	CASSLSQTGRGTQYF	TRBJ2-5	.	.	TRBV6-5
TGTGCCAGTAGTATACAGGGCTCCCAAGAGACCCAGTACTTC	CASSIQGSQETQYF	TRBJ2-5	.	.	TRBV19
TGTGCCAGCAGTTTAATGGGTGTCATCGGGGGGCGCTATTTAGGCTACGAGCAGTACTTC	CASSLMGVIGGRYLGYEQYF	TRBJ2-7	.	.	TRBV28